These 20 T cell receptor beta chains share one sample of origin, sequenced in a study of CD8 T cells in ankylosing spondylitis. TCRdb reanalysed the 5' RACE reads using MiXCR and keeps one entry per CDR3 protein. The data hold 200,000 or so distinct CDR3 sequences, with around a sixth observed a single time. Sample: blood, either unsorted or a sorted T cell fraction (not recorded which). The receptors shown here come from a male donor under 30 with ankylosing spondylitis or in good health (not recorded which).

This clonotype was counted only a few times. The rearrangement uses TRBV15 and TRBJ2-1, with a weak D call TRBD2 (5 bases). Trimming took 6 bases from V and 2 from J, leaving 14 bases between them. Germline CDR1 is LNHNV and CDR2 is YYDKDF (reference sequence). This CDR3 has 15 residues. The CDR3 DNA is TGTGCCACCAGGAACCAGGTGGGAGCCTACAATGAGCAGTTCTTC. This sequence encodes CATRNQVGAYNEQFF.

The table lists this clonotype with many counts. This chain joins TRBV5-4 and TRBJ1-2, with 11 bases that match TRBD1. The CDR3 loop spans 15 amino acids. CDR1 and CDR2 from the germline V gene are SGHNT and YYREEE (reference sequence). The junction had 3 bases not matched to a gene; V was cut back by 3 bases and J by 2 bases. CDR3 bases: TGTGCCAGCAGCTGGGGGGACAGGGGGAACTATGGCTACACCTTC. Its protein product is CASSWGDRGNYGYTF.

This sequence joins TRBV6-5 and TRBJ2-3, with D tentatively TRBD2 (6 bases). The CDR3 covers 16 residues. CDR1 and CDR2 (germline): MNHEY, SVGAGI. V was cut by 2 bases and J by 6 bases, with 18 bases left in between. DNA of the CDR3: TGTGCCAGCAGTTACAGTTCGCCTCCTCGGGGGGATACGCAGTATTTT. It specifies CASSYSSPPRGDTQYF.

The CDR3 region is CASTRTGARNTGELFF. The CDR3 bases are TGTGCCAGCACAAGAACGGGGGCGCGGAACACCGGGGAGCTGTTTTTT. The genes are TRBV21-1 and TRBJ2-2; TRBD1 is the table's D call, not checked against the DNA. TRBV21-1 is deemed a pseudogene. The length of the CDR3 is 16 residues.

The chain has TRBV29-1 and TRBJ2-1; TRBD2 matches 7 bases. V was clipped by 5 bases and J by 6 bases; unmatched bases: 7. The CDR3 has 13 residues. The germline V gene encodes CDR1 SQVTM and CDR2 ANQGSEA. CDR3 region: CSVLGRGVNEQFF. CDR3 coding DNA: TGCAGCGTTCTCGGACGGGGGGTCAATGAGCAGTTCTTC.

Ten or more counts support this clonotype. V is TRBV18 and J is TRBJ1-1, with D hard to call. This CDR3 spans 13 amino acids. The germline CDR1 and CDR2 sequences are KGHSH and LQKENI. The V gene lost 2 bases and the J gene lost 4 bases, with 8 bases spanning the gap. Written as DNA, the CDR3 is TGTGCCAGCTCACCAAAGGCAGGCACTGAAGCTTTCTTT. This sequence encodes CASSPKAGTEAFF.

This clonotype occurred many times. The CDR3, as DNA: TGTGCCACCAGTGACCCCTCGTTAGCGGGCCAGGCCTACAATGAGCAGTTCTTC. It specifies CATSDPSLAGQAYNEQFF. The rearrangement uses TRBV24-1 and TRBJ2-1, with 7 bases fitting TRBD2. The germline gives CDR1 KGHDR, CDR2 SFDVKD. J was trimmed by 2 bases and V by 4 bases; bases with no gene match: 13. The CDR3 is made up of 18 amino acids.

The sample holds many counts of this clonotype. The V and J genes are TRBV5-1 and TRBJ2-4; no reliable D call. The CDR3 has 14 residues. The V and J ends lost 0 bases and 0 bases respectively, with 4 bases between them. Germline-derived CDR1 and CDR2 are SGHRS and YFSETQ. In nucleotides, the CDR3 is TGCGCCAGCAGCTTGGACAGAGCCAAAAACATTCAGTACTTC. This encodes CASSLDRAKNIQYF.

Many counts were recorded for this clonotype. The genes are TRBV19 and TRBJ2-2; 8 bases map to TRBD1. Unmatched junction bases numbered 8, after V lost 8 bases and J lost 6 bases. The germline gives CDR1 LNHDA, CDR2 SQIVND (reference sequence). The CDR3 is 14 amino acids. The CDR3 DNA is TGTGCCAGTTATCCAGGGGGCGCGGCCGGGGAGCTGTTTTTT. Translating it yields CASYPGGAAGELFF. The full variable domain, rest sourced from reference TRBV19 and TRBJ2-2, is DGGITQSPKYLFRKEGQNVTLSCEQNLNHDAMYWYRQDPGQGLRLIYYSQIVNDFQKGDIAEGYSVSREKKESFPLTVTSAQKNPTAFYLCASYPGGAAGELFFGEGSRLTVL.

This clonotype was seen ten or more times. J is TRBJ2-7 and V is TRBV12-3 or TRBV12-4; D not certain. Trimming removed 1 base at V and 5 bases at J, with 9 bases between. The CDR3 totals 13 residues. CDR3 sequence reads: CASSLGRRDEQYV. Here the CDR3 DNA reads TGTGCCAGCAGTTTAGGGAGACGAGACGAGCAGTACGTC.

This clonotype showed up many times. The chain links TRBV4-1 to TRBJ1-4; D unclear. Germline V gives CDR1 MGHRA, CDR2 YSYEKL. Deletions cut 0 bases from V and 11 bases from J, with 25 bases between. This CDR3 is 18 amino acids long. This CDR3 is CASSQEVGGNSPESKLFF. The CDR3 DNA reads TGCGCCAGCAGCCAAGAAGTCGGCGGGAATAGTCCTGAGTCGAAACTGTTTTTT.

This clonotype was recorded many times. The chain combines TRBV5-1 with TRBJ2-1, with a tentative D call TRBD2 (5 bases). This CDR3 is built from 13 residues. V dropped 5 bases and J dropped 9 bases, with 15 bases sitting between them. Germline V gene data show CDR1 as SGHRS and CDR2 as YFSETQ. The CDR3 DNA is TGCGCCAGCAGTTCGGACCCCCGGGGTGAGCAGTTCTTC. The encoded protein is CASSSDPRGEQFF. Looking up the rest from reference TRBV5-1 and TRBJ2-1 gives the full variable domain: KAGVTQTPRYLIKTRGQQVTLSCSPISGHRSVSWYQQTPGQGLQFLFEYFSETQRNKGNFPGRFSGRQFSNSRSEMNVSTLELGDSALYLCASSSDPRGEQFFGPGTRLTVL.

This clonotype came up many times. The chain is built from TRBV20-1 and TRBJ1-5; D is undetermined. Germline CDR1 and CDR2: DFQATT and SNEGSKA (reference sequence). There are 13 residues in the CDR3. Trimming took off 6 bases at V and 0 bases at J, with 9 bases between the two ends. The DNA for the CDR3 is TGCAGTGCAGTTGGGCGTAGCAATCAGCCCCAGCATTTT. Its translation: CSAVGRSNQPQHF.

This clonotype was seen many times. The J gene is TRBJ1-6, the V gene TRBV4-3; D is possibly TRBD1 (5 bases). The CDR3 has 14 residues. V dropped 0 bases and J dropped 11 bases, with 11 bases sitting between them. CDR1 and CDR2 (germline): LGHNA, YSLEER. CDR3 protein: CASSQDRLGAPLHF. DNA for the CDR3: TGCGCCAGCAGCCAAGATCGGTTGGGGGCACCCCTCCACTTT.

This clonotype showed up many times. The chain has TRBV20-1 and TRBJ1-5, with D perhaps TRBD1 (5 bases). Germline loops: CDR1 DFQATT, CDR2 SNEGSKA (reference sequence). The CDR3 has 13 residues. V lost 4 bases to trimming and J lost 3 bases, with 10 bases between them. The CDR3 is CSAILGDNQPQHF. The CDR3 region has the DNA TGCAGTGCTATATTAGGGGACAATCAGCCCCAGCATTTT.

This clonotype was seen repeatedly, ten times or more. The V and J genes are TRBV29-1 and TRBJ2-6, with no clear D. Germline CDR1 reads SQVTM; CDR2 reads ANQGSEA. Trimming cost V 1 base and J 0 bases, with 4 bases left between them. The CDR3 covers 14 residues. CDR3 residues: CSVEVTSGANVLTF. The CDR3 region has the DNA TGCAGCGTTGAAGTTACCTCTGGGGCCAACGTCCTGACTTTC. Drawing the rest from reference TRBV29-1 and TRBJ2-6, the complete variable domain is SAVISQKPSRDICQRGTSLTIQCQVDSQVTMMFWYRQQPGQSLTLIATANQGSEATYESGFVIDKFPISRPNLTFSTLTVSNMSPEDSSIYLCSVEVTSGANVLTFGAGSRLTVL.

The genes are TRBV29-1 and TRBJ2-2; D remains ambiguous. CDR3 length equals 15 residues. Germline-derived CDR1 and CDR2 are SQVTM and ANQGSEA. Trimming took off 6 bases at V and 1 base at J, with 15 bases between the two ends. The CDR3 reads CSVSDGIQNTGELFF. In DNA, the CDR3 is TGCAGCGTATCGGACGGAATCCAGAACACCGGGGAGCTGTTTTTT.

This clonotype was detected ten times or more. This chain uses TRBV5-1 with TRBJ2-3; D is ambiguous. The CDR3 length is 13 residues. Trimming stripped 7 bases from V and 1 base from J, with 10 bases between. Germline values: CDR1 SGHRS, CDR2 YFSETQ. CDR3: CASGDLGTDTQYF. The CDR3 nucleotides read TGCGCCAGCGGGGATCTAGGCACAGATACGCAGTATTTT.

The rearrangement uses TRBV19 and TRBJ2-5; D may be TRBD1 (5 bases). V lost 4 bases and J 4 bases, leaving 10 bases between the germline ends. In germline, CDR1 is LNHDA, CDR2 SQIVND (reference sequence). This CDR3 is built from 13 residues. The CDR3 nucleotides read TGTGCCAGTAGTAGCCAGGGTCGAGAGACCCAGTACTTC. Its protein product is CASSSQGRETQYF.

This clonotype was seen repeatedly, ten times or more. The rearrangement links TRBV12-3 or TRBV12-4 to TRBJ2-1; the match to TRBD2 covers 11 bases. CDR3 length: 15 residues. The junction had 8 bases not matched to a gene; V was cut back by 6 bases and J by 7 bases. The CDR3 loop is CASRVAGGRGNEQFF. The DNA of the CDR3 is TGTGCCAGCAGGGTAGCGGGAGGGCGGGGTAATGAGCAGTTCTTC.